What follows describes a single TCR beta chain. The antigen remains unidentified. The data originate from a study of T-cell reconstitution after alpha-beta-depleted transplantation in children. Study-wide results and caveats: The study reportedly traced alpha-beta T cells about two months after transplant to several hundred expanded graft clones. Newly produced T cells mostly provided counts and TCRbeta diversity after one year, as hyperexpanded clones declined.

Library preparation (for TCRbeta) was performed with unique molecular identifiers. TCRdb re-analysed the PCR reads in MiXCR, keeping a single row per CDR3 protein. The top ten hold around 0.76% of the sample, which has approximately 650,000 distinct CDR3 sequences, around 14% seen once. CDR3 length equals 15 residues. V was cut by 7 bases and J by 0 bases, with 13 bases left in between. This specimen consisted of PBMCs, obtained before TCRalphabeta/CD19-depleted stem cell transplant. The clonotype was recovered from a girl aged 2 to 9 with congenital amegakaryocytic thrombocytopenia, due to receive a stem cell transplant. J is TRBJ1-5 and V is TRBV12-3 or TRBV12-4; D possibly corresponds to TRBD1 (5 bases). CDR3 coding DNA: TGTGCCAGCACCGAGACAGAATATAGCAATCAGCCCCAGCATTTT. The encoded protein is CASTETEYSNQPQHF.